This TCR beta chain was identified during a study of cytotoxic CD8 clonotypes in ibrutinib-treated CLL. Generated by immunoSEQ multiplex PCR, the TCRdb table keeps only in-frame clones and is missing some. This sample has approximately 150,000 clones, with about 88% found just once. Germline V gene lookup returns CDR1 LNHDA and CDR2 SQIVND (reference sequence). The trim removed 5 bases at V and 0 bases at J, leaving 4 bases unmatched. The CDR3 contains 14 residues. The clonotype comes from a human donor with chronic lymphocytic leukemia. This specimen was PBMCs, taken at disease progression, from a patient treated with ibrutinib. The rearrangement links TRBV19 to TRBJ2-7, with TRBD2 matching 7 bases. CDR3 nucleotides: TGTGCCAGTAGTCGGACGGGGGGCTCCTACGAGCAGTACTTC. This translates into CASSRTGGSYEQYF.